One and the same sample provided the 14 T cell receptor beta chains below, sequenced in a study of blood T cell repertoires in COVID-19. Repertoires were generated with immunoSEQ multiplex PCR, while TCRdb's copy carries only in-frame clones and drops some. The sample lists 500,000 to 600,000 clones; roughly nine tenths were seen once. The sequencing sample was made of peripheral blood. These receptors were obtained from a woman aged 45-60 years with COVID-19, enrolled during active disease.

V and J are TRBV2 and TRBJ1-1; 8 bases agree with TRBD1. Unmatched junction bases numbered 5, after V lost 1 base and J lost 1 base. Germline CDR1 and CDR2: SNHLY and FYNNEI. This CDR3 comprises 16 residues. CDR3 bases: TGTGCCAGCAGTGAAGGACAGGGGATCGGGAACACTGAAGCTTTCTTT. Residues: CASSEGQGIGNTEAFF.

The V call is TRBV30, the J call TRBJ2-1, with D perhaps TRBD1 (5 bases). V lost 0 bases and J lost 8, with 14 bases in between. The CDR3 sequence is 14 residues long. Germline V gene lookup returns CDR1 GTSNPN and CDR2 SVGIG (reference sequence). The DNA for the CDR3 is TGTGCCTGGAGTGTACCCTGGACACGGGATGAGCAGTTCTTC. Translated, it gives CAWSVPWTRDEQFF.

The chain recombines TRBV11-2 with TRBJ1-3; maybe TRBD1 (5 bases). Germline V CDR1 and CDR2: SGHAT, FQNNGV. The CDR3 is 13 residues long. Trimming took off 3 bases at V and 4 bases at J, with 7 bases between the two ends. Here the CDR3 reads CASSFRQGNTIYF. Written as DNA, the CDR3 is TGTGCCAGCAGCTTCCGACAGGGAAACACCATATATTTT.

The rearrangement uses TRBV27 and TRBJ2-2; tentative D call: TRBD1 (6 bases). V dropped 7 bases and J dropped 6 bases, with 15 bases sitting between them. Germline CDR1 and CDR2: MNHEY and SMNVEV (reference sequence). The CDR3 runs 14 residues. CDR3 sequence (DNA): TGTGCCAGCAAAGGGGGAGTTCGTGCCGGGGAGCTGTTTTTT. This translates into CASKGGVRAGELFF.

The rearrangement links TRBV7-6 to TRBJ2-7; the match to TRBD2 covers 11 bases. The CDR3 is 15 residues long. Looked up from germline, CDR1 is SGHVS and CDR2 is FNYEAQ. Trimming cost V 4 bases and J 2 bases; bases outside gene matches: 4. The CDR3 reads CASSSLAGGTYEQYF. CDR3 nucleotides: TGTGCCAGCAGCTCCTTAGCGGGAGGGACCTACGAGCAGTACTTC.

The table lists this clone with many counts. The chain links TRBV19 to TRBJ1-5, with 11 bases aligning to TRBD1. CDR3 length: 16 amino acids. Germline V gene data show CDR1 as LNHDA and CDR2 as SQIVND (reference sequence). The junction had 9 bases not matched to a gene; V was cut back by 8 bases and J by 3 bases. CDR3: CASGPGQGVDNQPQHF. The DNA of the CDR3 is TGTGCCAGTGGTCCGGGACAGGGGGTAGACAATCAGCCCCAGCATTTT.

This rearrangement joins TRBV4-1 to TRBJ2-7; 10 bases line up with TRBD2. The CDR3 totals 17 residues. The germline gives CDR1 MGHRA, CDR2 YSYEKL. V trimming: 0 bases; J trimming: 2 bases; junction bases outside the gene matches: 7. The CDR3 loop reads CASSQDRLAGSTYEQYF. The CDR3 region has the DNA TGCGCCAGCAGCCAAGATCGACTAGCGGGCAGTACCTACGAGCAGTACTTC.

The chain joins TRBV11-3 to TRBJ1-5; D is uncertain. This CDR3 has 12 residues. Germline V gives CDR1 SGHNT, CDR2 YENEEA. V lost 5 bases to trimming and J lost 3 bases, with 5 bases between them. Here the CDR3 reads CASSQINQPQHF. The CDR3 region has the DNA TGTGCCAGCAGCCAGATCAATCAGCCCCAGCATTTT.

The chain combines TRBV19 with TRBJ1-1; TRBD1 is a possible D gene (6 bases). V dropped 4 bases and J dropped 5 bases, with 11 bases sitting between them. This CDR3 has 13 amino acids. Germline V gene data show CDR1 as LNHDA and CDR2 as SQIVND (reference sequence). The CDR3 region is CASSTIQGTEAFF. As DNA, the CDR3 is TGTGCCAGTAGTACAATTCAGGGGACTGAAGCTTTCTTT.

The chain joins TRBV2 to TRBJ2-2, with TRBD1 matching over 7 bases. Germline values: CDR1 SNHLY, CDR2 FYNNEI. This CDR3 is 13 amino acids long. V was pared by 8 bases and J by 4 bases, with 4 bases of the junction left unmatched. The CDR3 DNA sequence: TGTGCCAGCTCCGACAGGGCCACCGGGGAGCTGTTTTTT. It translates to CASSDRATGELFF. The full variable domain, rest sourced from reference TRBV2 and TRBJ2-2, is EPEVTQTPSHQVTQMGQEVILRCVPISNHLYFYWYRQILGQKVEFLVSFYNNEISEKSEIFDDQFSVERPDGSNFTLKIRSTKLEDSAMYFCASSDRATGELFFGEGSRLTVL.

The V and J genes are TRBV6-6 and TRBJ2-7; 8 nucleotides agree with TRBD2. CDR3 length equals 14 residues. V lost 3 bases and J lost 6; bases outside the gene matches: 7. The germline CDR1 and CDR2 sequences are MNHNY and SVGAGI (reference sequence). CDR3 sequence (DNA): TGTGCCAGCAGTTATTCGGGGGGGCAGAGCGAGCAGTACTTC. Protein: CASSYSGGQSEQYF.

The chain is built from TRBV5-6 and TRBJ2-3; TRBD2 aligns across 7 bases. With V trimmed by 0 bases and J by 3 bases, 4 bases remained unmatched. CDR3 length equals 15 residues. Germline V gene sequence: CDR1 SGHDT, CDR2 YYEEEE. The CDR3 nucleotides read TGTGCCAGCAGCTTGGGCGGGGGAGCTACAGATACGCAGTATTTT. Protein: CASSLGGGATDTQYF.

The chain joins TRBV18 to TRBJ2-7; tentative D call: TRBD2 (5 bases). In germline, CDR1 is KGHSH, CDR2 LQKENI. Trimming took 4 bases from V and 7 from J, leaving 14 bases between them. The CDR3 is 13 residues long. CDR3 in DNA: TGTGCCAGCTCACTAAACGAGGGTGGGGAGCAGTACTTC. It translates to CASSLNEGGEQYF.

This clone was seen only once. This rearrangement joins TRBV5-4 to TRBJ1-1; TRBD1 matches at 10 bases. CDR3 size: 16 residues. Germline V gene data show CDR1 as SGHNT and CDR2 as YYREEE (reference sequence). V lost 2 bases and J lost 2; bases outside the gene matches: 6. This chain's CDR3 is CASSFPGTGVNTEAFF. CDR3 coding DNA: TGTGCCAGCAGCTTTCCAGGGACAGGGGTTAACACTGAAGCTTTCTTT.